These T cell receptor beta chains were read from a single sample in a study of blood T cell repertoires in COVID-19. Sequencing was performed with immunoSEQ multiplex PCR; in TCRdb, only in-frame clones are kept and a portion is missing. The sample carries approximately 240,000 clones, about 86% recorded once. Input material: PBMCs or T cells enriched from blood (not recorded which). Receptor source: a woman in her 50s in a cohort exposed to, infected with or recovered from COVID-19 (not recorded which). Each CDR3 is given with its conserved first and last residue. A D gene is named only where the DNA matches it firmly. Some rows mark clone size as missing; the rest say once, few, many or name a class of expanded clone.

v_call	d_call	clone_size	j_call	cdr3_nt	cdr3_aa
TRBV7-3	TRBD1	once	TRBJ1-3	TGTGCCAGCAGCAACCGCCCCAGGGGGTCTTCTGGAAACACCATATATTTT	CASSNRPRGSSGNTIYF
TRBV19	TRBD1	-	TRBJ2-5	TGTGCCAGTAGTATAAGCTATGGGACAGGGAAAGAGACCCAGTACTTC	CASSISYGTGKETQYF
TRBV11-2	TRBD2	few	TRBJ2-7	TGTGCCAGCAGGATGGGACTAGCGGGGACCCCCCCCTACGAGCAGTACTTC	CASRMGLAGTPPYEQYF
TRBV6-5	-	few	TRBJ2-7	TGTGCCAGCAGTTACCAAGCGAGCGCGGGCTACGAGCAGTACTTC	CASSYQASAGYEQYF
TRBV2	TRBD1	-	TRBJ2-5	TGTGCCAGCAGTGAAGAGGGGGCGGCGACCCAGTACTTC	CASSEEGAATQYF
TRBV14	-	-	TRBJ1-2	TGTGCCAGCAGCCCTTGGACGGGGGTGGACTATGGCTACACCTTC	CASSPWTGVDYGYTF
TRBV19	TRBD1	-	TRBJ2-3	TGTGCCAGTAGTATCCGTCCGGACAGGGGGACTCCAACTACGCAGTATTTT	CASSIRPDRGTPTTQYF
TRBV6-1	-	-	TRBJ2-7	TGTGCCAGCAGTACCACCCGTGGGTCAGAGGGCGAGCAGTACTTC	CASSTTRGSEGEQYF
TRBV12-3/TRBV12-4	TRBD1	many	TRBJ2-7	TGTGCCAGCAGGGGGACAGGGTTGATCGAGCAGTACTTC	CASRGTGLIEQYF
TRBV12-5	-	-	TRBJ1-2	TGTGCTAGTGGTTTGGGGGGGAGGTCCGCTAACTATGGCTACACCTTC	CASGLGGRSANYGYTF
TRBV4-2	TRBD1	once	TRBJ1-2	TGTGCCAGCAGCCAGGCCCTACAGGGGTATGGCTACACCTTC	CASSQALQGYGYTF
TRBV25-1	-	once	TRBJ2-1	TGTGCCAGCAGTGATCCCCGCCTAGCGAGAGATGAGCAGTTCTTC	CASSDPRLARDEQFF
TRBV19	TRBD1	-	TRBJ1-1	TGTGCCAGTAGACCAGGGGGGGACAGGGTGTCTGAAGCTTTCTTT	CASRPGGDRVSEAFF
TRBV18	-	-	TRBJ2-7	TGTGCCAGCTCACCAGGGACAAGAGCGGGGGAGCAGTACTTC	CASSPGTRAGEQYF
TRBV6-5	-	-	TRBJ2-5	TGTGCCAGCAGGTTACTAGCTGCGGAGACCCAGTACTTC	CASRLLAAETQYF
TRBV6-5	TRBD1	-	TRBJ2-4	TGTGCCAGCAGTTTCCGGGACAGGGGTGCGCAGTACTTC	CASSFRDRGAQYF
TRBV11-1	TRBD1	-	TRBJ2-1	TGTGCCAGCAGCCACGACAGGGTAAACAATGAGCAGTTCTTC	CASSHDRVNNEQFF
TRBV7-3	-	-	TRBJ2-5	TGTGCCAGCAGCTTGGCGGCAGAGGGGACCCAGTACTTC	CASSLAAEGTQYF
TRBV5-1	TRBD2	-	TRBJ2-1	TGCGCCAGCTGCCGCGGGGGGGCCTTAGATGAGCAGTTCTTC	CASCRGGALDEQFF
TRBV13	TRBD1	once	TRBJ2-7	TGTGCCAGCAGCGGCCGGGACAGTCACTACGAGCAGTACTTC	CASSGRDSHYEQYF
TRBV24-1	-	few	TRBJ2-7	TGTGCCACCAGTGAAGACAGTCTAAAGGGGCAGTACTTC	CATSEDSLKGQYF
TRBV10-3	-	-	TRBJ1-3	TGTGCCATCAGGAGAGCCGGCCCGGGAGTAACCGGAAACACCATATATTTT	CAIRRAGPGVTGNTIYF
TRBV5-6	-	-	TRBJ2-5	TGTGCCAGCAGCTTGTATGAGACCCAGTACTTC	CASSLYETQYF
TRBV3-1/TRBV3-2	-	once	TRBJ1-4	TGTGCCAGCAGCCAAGTGATAGGGGGAGAAAAACTGTTTTTT	CASSQVIGGEKLFF
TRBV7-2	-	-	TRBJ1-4	TGTGCCAGCGGCCCTCGGGGGACTGCAACACCTCAGTGGGGTGAAAAACTGTTTTTT	CASGPRGTATPQWGEKLFF
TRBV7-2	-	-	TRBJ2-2	TGTGCCAGCAGCTCCGAGGGATTACACACCGGGGAGCTGTTTTTT	CASSSEGLHTGELFF
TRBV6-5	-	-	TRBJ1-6	TGTGCCAGCAGAACAGGGTCCTATAATTCACCCCTCCACTTT	CASRTGSYNSPLHF
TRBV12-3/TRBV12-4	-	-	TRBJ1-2	TGTGCCAGCAGTTTAGGGGCTGGGGGCTACACCTTC	CASSLGAGGYTF
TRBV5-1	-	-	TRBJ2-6	TGCGCCAGCAGCAGAACAGGTTCCCCATCTGGGGCCAACGTCCTGACTTTC	CASSRTGSPSGANVLTF